This is a list of T cell receptor beta chains from one sample in a study of beta chain features in type 1 diabetes. Only in-frame clones appear in the TCRdb table, and some are missing; sequencing was by immunoSEQ multiplex PCR. The sample consists of hundreds of thousands of clones, 11% to 15% of them appearing once. The sequenced sample consisted of naive CD4+ T cells from blood. The source is a man younger than 30 with type 1 diabetes. Both conserved end residues are part of each CDR3.

j_gene,v_gene,CDR3aa
TRBJ1-2,TRBV14,CASSQDYGGHGYTF
TRBJ2-1,TRBV28,CASSLGTDYNEQFF
TRBJ1-2,TRBV19,CASSIDSYGYTF
TRBJ2-1,TRBV7-2,CASSWSRLAGVINEQFF
TRBJ1-4,TRBV7-9,CASEGTPREKLFF
TRBJ2-3,TRBV10-2,CASIPRLAGGDTQYF
TRBJ2-1,TRBV7-9,CASSNRGFDEQFF
TRBJ2-5,TRBV2,CASSQGTQETQYF
TRBJ2-5,TRBV1,CTSSQEAGVGQETQYF
TRBJ2-2,TRBV18,CASSPPIGVTGELFF
TRBJ2-1,TRBV19,CASSMRQGRGYNEQFF
TRBJ2-5,TRBV5-4,CASSLTETQYF
TRBJ2-7,TRBV7-9,CASSSTTYEQYF
TRBJ2-1,TRBV4-1,CASSPKIGATGRSSYNEQFF
TRBJ2-4,TRBV9,CASSARQGGDIQYF
TRBJ1-2,TRBV30,CAWSVAHYGYTF
TRBJ1-4,TRBV7-9,CASSPGVGKLFF
TRBJ2-5,TRBV7-9,CASKPYRGQQETQYF
TRBJ1-1,TRBV28,CASSPGDRDGSEAFF
TRBJ2-1,TRBV29-1,CSVVKGMYNEQFF
TRBJ2-7,TRBV4-3,CASSQDLRDSYEQYF
TRBJ1-2,TRBV5-4,CASSLADRVPYGYTF
TRBJ1-1,TRBV18,CASSPGTDAYTEAFF
TRBJ1-3,TRBV19,CASSEGSASGNTIYF
TRBJ2-3,TRBV14,CASSRSDTQYF
TRBJ1-2,TRBV6-5,CASSSAGLSYGYTF
TRBJ2-1,TRBV5-1,CASSFPMTSGDNEQFF
TRBJ2-3,TRBV7-2,CASSFDPVSTDTQYF
TRBJ2-2,TRBV5-4,CASSMDPTGELFF
TRBJ2-2,TRBV7-2,CASSSRTGELFF
TRBJ2-1,TRBV19,CASSSTSGRARLNEQFF
TRBJ1-4,TRBV30,CAWTNTRGTNEKLFF
TRBJ2-3,TRBV2,CASTPLGRAVADTQYF
TRBJ2-7,TRBV29-1,CSVLISNRGPGEQYF
TRBJ2-1,TRBV4-1,CASSQATTEVYNEQFF
TRBJ2-1,TRBV4-2,CASSIPGTYNEQFF
TRBJ2-3,TRBV7-9,CASGGSTDTQYF
TRBJ2-1,TRBV11-2,CASSLTSSSYNEQFF
TRBJ2-3,TRBV10-1,CASSESQAGGDTQYF
TRBJ1-6,TRBV7-9,CASSKGSGADYNSPLHF
TRBJ2-1,TRBV30,CALAGYNEQFF
TRBJ1-6,TRBV14,CASSQDSGYNSPLHF
TRBJ1-2,TRBV20-1,CQTQNNYGYTF
TRBJ1-4,TRBV25-1,CASSEISTPPSEKLFF
TRBJ2-3,TRBV29-1,CSVAPGLAKDTQYF
TRBJ2-1,TRBV6-5,CASTYVGQGNNEQFF
TRBJ2-6,TRBV7-9,CASSLRLGLSGANVLTF
TRBJ2-1,TRBV5-4,CASSFSYYSYNEQFF
TRBJ1-1,TRBV29-1,CSVVVNLQGSEAFF